Listed below are T cell receptor beta chains from one sample, sequenced in a study of shared clonotypes between healthy human individuals. Profiled with immunoSEQ multiplex PCR; TCRdb holds only in-frame clones, not every one. Seen here are about 600,000 clones, more than 95% observed once, and the top ten hold 0.055% to 0.07%. Specimen: naive CD4+ T cells sorted from blood. Receptors were obtained from a woman aged 25 to 45 in good health. The CDR3 runs from the conserved cysteine through the conserved F or W. The D gene is left open where the match is weak. Some rows mark clone size as missing; the rest say once, few, many or name a class of expanded clone.

>15|TRBJ1-5|-|TRBD1|TRBV30
TGTGCCTGGGTGGGACAGGGGAAGGGCAATCAGCCCCAGCATTTT
CAWVGQGKGNQPQHF
>18|TRBJ2-1|-|TRBD2|TRBV5-4
TGTGCCAGCAGCTTCAGGGCGGGAGGCTCCAAGAACTACAATGAGCAGTTCTTC
CASSFRAGGSKNYNEQFF
>15|TRBJ2-7|-|-|TRBV6-6
TGTGCCAGCAGTTACTCCGGCGGCACCTCCTACGAGCAGTACTTC
CASSYSGGTSYEQYF
>14|TRBJ2-1|-|-|TRBV25-1
TGTGCCAGCAGACCGGGACCATCACGGGATGAGCAGTTCTTC
CASRPGPSRDEQFF
>15|TRBJ2-7|-|-|TRBV19
TGTGCCAGTAGCAGGACAACCAAGGGGTCCTACGAGCAGTACTTC
CASSRTTKGSYEQYF
>15|TRBJ1-3|once|-|TRBV11-2
TGTGCCAGCCAACCCCAACCTATCTCTGGAAACACCATATATTTT
CASQPQPISGNTIYF
>14|TRBJ2-7|-|TRBD2|TRBV28
TGTGCCAGCAGTTCGACTAGCGGGGGATACGAGCAGTACTTC
CASSSTSGGYEQYF
>15|TRBJ1-5|-|-|TRBV28
TGTGCCAGCAGTTTATGGGAAGGGCCTAGGTCTTCCCAGCATTTT
CASSLWEGPRSSQHF
>17|TRBJ2-7|-|-|TRBV19
TGTGCCAGTAGTAACGACCCCGGTAGGGGTATCTCCTACGAGCAGTACTTC
CASSNDPGRGISYEQYF
>16|TRBJ2-1|-|TRBD1|TRBV28
TGTGCCAGCAGTTTATCTGGGACAGGGGATTACAATGAGCAGTTCTTC
CASSLSGTGDYNEQFF
>15|TRBJ1-1|once|TRBD1|TRBV6-1
TGTGCCAGCAGGCAATCAACAGGGGCGAACACTGAAGCTTTCTTT
CASRQSTGANTEAFF
>14|TRBJ1-1|-|-|TRBV5-4
TGTGCCAGCAGCTTCCAGGGGACGAACACTGAAGCTTTCTTT
CASSFQGTNTEAFF
>13|TRBJ1-3|-|TRBD1|TRBV9
TGTGCCAGCAGCGGATACAGGGGCAACACCATATATTTT
CASSGYRGNTIYF
>15|TRBJ2-7|-|TRBD1|TRBV19
TGTGCCAGTAGGTCGGAGACAGGGGCCACCTACGAGCAGTACTTC
CASRSETGATYEQYF
>14|TRBJ2-7|-|-|TRBV5-1
TGCGCCAGCAGCTTTCAGGGCGGCTCCTACGAGCAGTACTTC
CASSFQGGSYEQYF
>12|TRBJ2-7|-|-|TRBV4-2
TGTGCCAGCAGCAGCAGGGTGGCCGAGCAGTACTTC
CASSSRVAEQYF
>15|TRBJ2-1|-|-|TRBV18
TGTGCCAGCTCACCGGCGCTAGGGGCAAGCAATGAGCAGTTCTTC
CASSPALGASNEQFF
>13|TRBJ2-2|-|TRBD1|TRBV29-1
TGCAGCGCAGACAGGGGGCACACCGGGGAGCTGTTTTTT
CSADRGHTGELFF
>16|TRBJ1-5|-|-|TRBV21-1
TGTGCCAGCAGCAAGGGACACCAGGATAGCAATCAGCCCCAGCATTTT
CASSKGHQDSNQPQHF
>16|TRBJ2-5|-|TRBD2|TRBV28
TGTGCCAGCCGAGGTACGGTGGGAGGGGTACGGGAGACCCAGTACTTC
CASRGTVGGVRETQYF
>15|TRBJ1-3|once|-|TRBV19
TGTGCCAGTAGAGGATTACTTTTCTCTGGAAACACCATATATTTT
CASRGLLFSGNTIYF
>14|TRBJ2-5|-|-|TRBV6-5
TGTGCCAGCACTTCTGTGGGGGAGTTTGAGACCCAGTACTTC
CASTSVGEFETQYF
>18|TRBJ1-3|-|TRBD1|TRBV5-6
TGTGCCAGCAGCCATGCAAGCGGACAGGGGGCTTGGGGAAACACCATATATTTT
CASSHASGQGAWGNTIYF
>12|TRBJ2-4|-|-|TRBV18
TGTGCCAGCTCACCCGGGGGAAACATTCAGTACTTC
CASSPGGNIQYF
>16|TRBJ2-1|-|TRBD2|TRBV6-6
TGTGCCAGCAGTTACCCCAGCGGGGACTCCTACAATGAGCAGTTCTTC
CASSYPSGDSYNEQFF
>15|TRBJ2-7|-|-|TRBV6-5
TGTGCCAGCAGTTACCGTGGGCAACGCTCCTACGAGCAGTACTTC
CASSYRGQRSYEQYF
>15|TRBJ1-5|-|TRBD1|TRBV11-3
TGTGCCAGCAGCTTCCCGACAGGGAACAATCAGCCCCAGCATTTT
CASSFPTGNNQPQHF
>13|TRBJ2-1|-|-|TRBV11-2
TGTGCCAGCAGCTCAAGCTCCTACAATGAGCAGTTCTTC
CASSSSSYNEQFF
>15|TRBJ2-2|-|-|TRBV15
TGTGCCACCAGCAGAGGCGACCGGGACATCGTGGAGCTGTTTTTT
CATSRGDRDIVELFF
>13|TRBJ1-1|-|-|TRBV19
TGTGCCAGTAGTATAGCTAAGAACACTGAAGCTTTCTTT
CASSIAKNTEAFF
>15|TRBJ2-3|-|TRBD1|TRBV10-3
TGTGCCATCAGGAAAGGACAGGGGATTGCAGATACGCAGTATTTT
CAIRKGQGIADTQYF
>16|TRBJ1-3|-|-|TRBV19
TGTGCCAGTAGTATAGAGTTCTGGAACTCTGGAAACACCATATATTTT
CASSIEFWNSGNTIYF
>15|TRBJ1-5|-|-|TRBV19
TGTGCCAGTATATCCAGACTAGATAGCAATCAGCCCCAGCATTTT
CASISRLDSNQPQHF
>14|TRBJ1-4|-|-|TRBV7-9
TGTGCCAGCAGACCAGGGGCGGGTAATGAAAAACTGTTTTTT
CASRPGAGNEKLFF
>15|TRBJ1-2|-|-|TRBV2
TGTGCCAGCACCGAACAGGGACGGGCTAACTATGGCTACACCTTC
CASTEQGRANYGYTF
>16|TRBJ2-2|-|TRBD2|TRBV19
TGTGCCAGTAGTACCCTTAGCGGGAGGGCTTCGGAGGAGCTGTTTTTT
CASSTLSGRASEELFF
>15|TRBJ1-3|-|-|TRBV28
TGTGCCAGCAGTTTAAGCGGGGGAGCTGGAAACACCATATATTTT
CASSLSGGAGNTIYF
>11|TRBJ2-5|-|-|TRBV2
TGTGCCAGCAGCGTTGGGGAGACCCAGTACTTC
CASSVGETQYF
>16|TRBJ1-5|-|-|TRBV7-2
TGTGCCAGCAGCTTAGAGGGCGCGGGACACAATCAGCCCCAGCATTTT
CASSLEGAGHNQPQHF
>18|TRBJ2-2|-|TRBD2|TRBV9
TGTGCCAGCAGCGTGCAGTCACTAGCGGGAGGGAACACCGGGGAGCTGTTTTTT
CASSVQSLAGGNTGELFF
>14|TRBJ2-2|-|-|TRBV14
TGTGCCAGCAGCCAAGATTGGGTCACCGGGGAGCTGTTTTTT
CASSQDWVTGELFF
>14|TRBJ1-2|-|-|TRBV5-6
TGTGCCAGCAGCAAAGGAGGGGGAGAGGGCGGCTACACCTTC
CASSKGGGEGGYTF
>13|TRBJ2-4|-|-|TRBV28
TGTGCCAGCAGTTCGAGTCCTGGGAGGATTCAGTACTTC
CASSSSPGRIQYF